What follows is one T cell receptor beta chain and its context. Its specificity is not known. This entry is derived from a study of Ad26.COV2.S vaccination and SARS-CoV-2 variants. The overall study: Intramuscular Ad26.COV2.S at 5x10^10 or 1x10^11 viral particles. Study findings and constraints: Responses of T cells in total may have been underestimated by the TCR breadth and depth analyses.

The table came from immunoSEQ multiplex PCR; TCRdb's copy has only in-frame clones and leaves some out. The sample holds 510,000 or so clones, roughly nine tenths seen once. Treatment denoted: about 20 received Ad26.COV2.S at low or high dose, single or two shots; several received placebo; per-sample allocation not given. Day 63 after the first injection of vaccine or placebo was the sampling time. Vaccination used an Ad26 vector expressing Wuhan-strain SARS-CoV-2 spike. CDR3 length: 17 amino acids. V trimming: 4 bases; J trimming: 3 bases; junction bases outside the gene matches: 11. CDR1 is MDHEN, CDR2 SYDVKM, per germline.

The receptor comes from a person aged 18 to 65 who received the Ad26.COV2.S COVID-19 vaccine or a placebo. The chain is built from TRBV28 and TRBJ2-3, with 9 nucleotides matching TRBD1. The sequencing here drew on peripheral blood, taken in a trial of Ad26.COV2.S vaccine versus placebo. The DNA for the CDR3 is TGTGCCAGCAGTTATAGCGACAGGGGGAGTATTACAGATACGCAGTATTTT. Its translation is CASSYSDRGSITDTQYF.